This is a list of T cell receptor beta chains from one sample in a study of blood T cell repertoires in COVID-19. Measured with immunoSEQ multiplex PCR; TCRdb has only the in-frame clones, and not every one. Of 300,000 to 450,000 clones listed, 85% to 90% are singletons. What was sequenced was PBMCs or T cells enriched from blood (not recorded which). These receptors were obtained from a man aged 18 to 35 who had recovered from COVID-19. CDR3s include the opening cysteine and the closing phenylalanine or tryptophan. Each record gives: V gene, J gene, D gene, clone size, CDR3 protein, CDR3 DNA. A D gene is named only where the DNA matches it firmly. Clone size is stated in some rows and not others, as once, few, many or a class when expanded.

v_call: TRBV9
j_call: TRBJ1-2
d_call: TRBD1
clone_size: -
cdr3_aa: CASSDAGQRQYGYTF
cdr3_nt: TGTGCCAGCAGCGATGCGGGACAGAGGCAGTATGGCTACACCTTC

v_call: TRBV7-9
j_call: TRBJ2-2
d_call: TRBD1
clone_size: -
cdr3_aa: CASSLDYRGAGTGELFF
cdr3_nt: TGTGCCAGCAGCTTAGATTACAGGGGTGCAGGTACCGGGGAGCTGTTTTTT

v_call: TRBV15
j_call: TRBJ1-5
d_call: TRBD1
clone_size: -
cdr3_aa: CATSRDPTGSQPQHF
cdr3_nt: TGTGCCACCAGCAGAGATCCGACAGGGAGTCAGCCCCAGCATTTT

v_call: TRBV24-1
j_call: TRBJ2-1
d_call: TRBD2
clone_size: -
cdr3_aa: CATSDAPGGAGVVNEQFF
cdr3_nt: TGTGCCACCAGTGATGCCCCGGGCGGAGCGGGGGTTGTCAATGAGCAGTTCTTC

v_call: TRBV4-1
j_call: TRBJ2-5
d_call: -
clone_size: -
cdr3_aa: CASSQGVRRDQETQYF
cdr3_nt: TGCGCCAGCAGCCAAGGTGTGCGGCGGGACCAAGAGACCCAGTACTTC

v_call: TRBV12-3/TRBV12-4
j_call: TRBJ1-5
d_call: -
clone_size: -
cdr3_aa: CASSFTNQPQHF
cdr3_nt: TGTGCCAGCAGCTTTACTAATCAGCCCCAGCATTTT

v_call: TRBV28
j_call: TRBJ2-7
d_call: -
clone_size: -
cdr3_aa: CASSFRAYEQYF
cdr3_nt: TGTGCCAGCAGTTTCCGAGCATACGAGCAGTACTTC

v_call: TRBV9
j_call: TRBJ1-1
d_call: -
clone_size: -
cdr3_aa: CASSVVVGAAAEAFF
cdr3_nt: TGTGCCAGCAGCGTAGTCGTGGGGGCAGCGGCTGAAGCTTTCTTT

v_call: TRBV7-8
j_call: TRBJ2-3
d_call: -
clone_size: few
cdr3_aa: CASSLWGGAADTQYF
cdr3_nt: TGTGCCAGCAGCTTGTGGGGGGGCGCAGCAGATACGCAGTATTTT

v_call: TRBV5-1
j_call: TRBJ1-4
d_call: TRBD1
clone_size: -
cdr3_aa: CASSPGTGNEKLFF
cdr3_nt: TGCGCCAGCAGCCCCGGGACAGGGAACGAAAAACTGTTTTTT

v_call: TRBV7-2
j_call: TRBJ2-7
d_call: TRBD1
clone_size: -
cdr3_aa: CASSLGVGQIYEQYF
cdr3_nt: TGTGCCAGCAGCTTAGGGGTGGGACAGATCTACGAGCAGTACTTC

v_call: TRBV4-1
j_call: TRBJ1-4
d_call: -
clone_size: -
cdr3_aa: CASSQGQIATNEKLFF
cdr3_nt: TGCGCCAGCAGCCAAGGGCAAATTGCAACTAATGAAAAACTGTTTTTT

v_call: TRBV28
j_call: TRBJ2-7
d_call: TRBD1
clone_size: once
cdr3_aa: CASRPGQGTEQYF
cdr3_nt: TGTGCCAGCAGACCGGGACAGGGAACCGAGCAGTACTTC

v_call: TRBV28
j_call: TRBJ1-1
d_call: -
clone_size: -
cdr3_aa: CASSLVMNTEAFF
cdr3_nt: TGTGCCAGCAGTTTAGTCATGAACACTGAAGCTTTCTTT

v_call: TRBV27
j_call: TRBJ2-5
d_call: TRBD2
clone_size: -
cdr3_aa: CASRGLEETQYF
cdr3_nt: TGTGCCAGCAGGGGACTAGAAGAGACCCAGTACTTC